The subject of this entry is one TCR beta chain. The source of the sample is a study of blood T cell repertoires in COVID-19. The CDR3 contains 15 residues. Per germline, CDR1 SGHRS and CDR2 YFSETQ. Trimming took 4 bases from V and 6 from J; bases not matched to a gene: 8. Recruits, aged roughly 18 to 89 years, lived in some 25 US areas. Per the original data handling: How many nucleated cells were present was estimated from reference gene primer amplification. TCRdb's copy holds only in-frame clones and misses some; the assay was immunoSEQ multiplex PCR. That table is the source of V, J and clone size, and D and trimming were worked out from the DNA. The sample records some 220,000 clones, around 87% being singletons.

Specimen: PBMCs or T cells enriched from blood (not recorded which). This rearrangement joins TRBV5-1 to TRBJ2-2, with 8 positions matching TRBD1. The clonotype was recovered from a woman between 18 and 29 years old in a cohort exposed to, infected with or recovered from COVID-19 (not recorded which). The CDR3 sequence: CASSIGQGSSGELFF. For the CDR3, the DNA is TGCGCCAGCAGCATCGGACAGGGTTCGTCCGGGGAGCTGTTTTTT.